This paragraph reports one T cell receptor (beta chain). The antigen is unknown. TCRdb recomputed calls from the 5' RACE reads with MiXCR, one row per CDR3 protein. This table holds fewer than 550,000 distinct CDR3 sequences, approximately 15% found once. This entry comes from a study of identical twins. This CDR3 region has 11 residues. Trimming shortened V by 7 bases and J by 6 bases, and 11 bases separated the two germline ends. Germline CDR1 is SQVTM and CDR2 is ANQGSEA. Whole-study results and caveats: Models underestimated TCR alpha sharing (out-of-frame) in monozygotic twins.

These same records also appear under a second study, on yellow fever vaccine responses in identical twins.

The origin of this receptor is a woman in her late teens or twenties in good health. Material: CD4+ T cells sorted from blood. The chain links TRBV29-1 to TRBJ2-3; D might be TRBD1 or TRBD2, each matching 5 bases. Written as DNA, the CDR3 is TGCAGCGCTATTTGGGGGGATACGCAGTATTTT. This codes for CSAIWGDTQYF.